The source of this T cell receptor beta chain is a study of blood T cell repertoires in COVID-19. Germline V gene data show CDR1 as MDHEN and CDR2 as SYDVKM. The CDR3 covers 16 residues. Donors were grouped by their self-reported clinical history. Libraries were prepared by immunoSEQ multiplex PCR; TCRdb keeps only in-frame clonotypes and omits some of them. The data show hundreds of thousands of clones, about nine tenths seen once. The sequence came from a man between 35 and 55 years old who had recovered from COVID-19. The chain recombines TRBV28 with TRBJ1-5; D is undetermined. The sample was PBMCs or T cells enriched from blood (not recorded which). The CDR3 reads CVTRVDLYRSNQPQHF. For the CDR3, the DNA is TGTGTGACGAGGGTGGACTTATATAGGAGCAATCAGCCCCAGCATTTT.